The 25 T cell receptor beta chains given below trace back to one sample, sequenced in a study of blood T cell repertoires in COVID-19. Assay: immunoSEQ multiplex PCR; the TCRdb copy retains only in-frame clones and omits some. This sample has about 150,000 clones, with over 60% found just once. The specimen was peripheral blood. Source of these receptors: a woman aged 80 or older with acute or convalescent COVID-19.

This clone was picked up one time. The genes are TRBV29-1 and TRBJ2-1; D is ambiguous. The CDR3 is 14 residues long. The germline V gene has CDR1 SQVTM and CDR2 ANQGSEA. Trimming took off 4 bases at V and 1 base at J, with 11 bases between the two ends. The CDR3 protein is CSVGSSLSYNEQFF. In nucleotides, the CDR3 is TGCAGCGTTGGTTCCAGTTTATCCTACAATGAGCAGTTCTTC.

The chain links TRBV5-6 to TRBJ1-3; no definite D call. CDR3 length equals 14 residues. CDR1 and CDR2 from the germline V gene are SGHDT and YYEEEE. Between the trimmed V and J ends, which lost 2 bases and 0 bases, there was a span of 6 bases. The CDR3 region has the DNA TGTGCCAGCAGCTTTACAAACTCTGGAAACACCATATATTTT. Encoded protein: CASSFTNSGNTIYF.

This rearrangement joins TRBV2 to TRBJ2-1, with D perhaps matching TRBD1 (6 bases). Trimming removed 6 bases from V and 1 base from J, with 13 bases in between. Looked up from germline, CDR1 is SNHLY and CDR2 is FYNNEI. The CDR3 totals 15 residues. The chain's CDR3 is CASRRPGQSYNEQFF. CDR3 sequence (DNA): TGTGCCAGCAGGAGACCCGGACAGTCCTACAATGAGCAGTTCTTC. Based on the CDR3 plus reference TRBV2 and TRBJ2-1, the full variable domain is EPEVTQTPSHQVTQMGQEVILRCVPISNHLYFYWYRQILGQKVEFLVSFYNNEISEKSEIFDDQFSVERPDGSNFTLKIRSTKLEDSAMYFCASRRPGQSYNEQFFGPGTRLTVL.

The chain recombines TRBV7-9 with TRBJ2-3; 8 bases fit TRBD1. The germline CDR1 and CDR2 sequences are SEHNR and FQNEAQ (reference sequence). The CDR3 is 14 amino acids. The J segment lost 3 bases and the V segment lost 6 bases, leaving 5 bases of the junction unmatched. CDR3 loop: CASRQTGATDTQYF. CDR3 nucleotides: TGTGCCAGCAGACAGACAGGGGCGACAGATACGCAGTATTTT.

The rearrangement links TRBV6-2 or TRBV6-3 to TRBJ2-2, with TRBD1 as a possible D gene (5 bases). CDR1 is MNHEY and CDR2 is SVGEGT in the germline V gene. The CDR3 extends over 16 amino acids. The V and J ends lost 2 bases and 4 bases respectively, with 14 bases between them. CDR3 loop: CASSYTPIRVTGELFF. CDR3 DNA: TGTGCCAGCAGTTACACTCCTATCAGGGTCACCGGGGAGCTGTTTTTT.

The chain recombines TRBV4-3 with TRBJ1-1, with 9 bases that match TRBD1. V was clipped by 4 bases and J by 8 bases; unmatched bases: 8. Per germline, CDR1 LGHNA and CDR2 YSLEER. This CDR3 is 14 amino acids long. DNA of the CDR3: TGCGCCAGCAGCCTAACCTCGGGACAGGGCGAAGCTTTCTTT. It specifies CASSLTSGQGEAFF.

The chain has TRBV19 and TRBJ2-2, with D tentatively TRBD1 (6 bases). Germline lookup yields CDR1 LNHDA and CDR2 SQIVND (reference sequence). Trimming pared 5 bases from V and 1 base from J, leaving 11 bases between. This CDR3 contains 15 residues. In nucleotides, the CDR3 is TGTGCCAGTAGTGCCTCGGGACAGAACACCGGGGAGCTGTTTTTT. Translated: CASSASGQNTGELFF.

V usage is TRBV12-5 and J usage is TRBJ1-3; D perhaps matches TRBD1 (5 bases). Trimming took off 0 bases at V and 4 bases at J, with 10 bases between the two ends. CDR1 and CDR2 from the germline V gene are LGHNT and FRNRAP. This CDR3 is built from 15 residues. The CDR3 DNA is TGTGCTAGTGGTTTGGTGGTAGGGGCCGGAAACACCATATATTTT. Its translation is CASGLVVGAGNTIYF.

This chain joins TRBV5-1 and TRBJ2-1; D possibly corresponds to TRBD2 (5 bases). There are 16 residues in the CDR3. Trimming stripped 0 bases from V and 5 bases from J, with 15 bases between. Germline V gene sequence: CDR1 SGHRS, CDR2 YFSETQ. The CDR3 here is CASSLAFTTADNEQFF. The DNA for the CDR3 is TGCGCCAGCAGCTTGGCATTTACAACAGCGGACAATGAGCAGTTCTTC.

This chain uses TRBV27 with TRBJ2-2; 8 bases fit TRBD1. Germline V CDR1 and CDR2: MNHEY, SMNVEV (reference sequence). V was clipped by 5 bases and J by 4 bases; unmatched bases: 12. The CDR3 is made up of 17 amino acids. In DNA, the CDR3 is TGTGCCAGCAGTCGACCGCAGGGGGCCTCCACCACCGGGGAGCTGTTTTTT. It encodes CASSRPQGASTTGELFF.

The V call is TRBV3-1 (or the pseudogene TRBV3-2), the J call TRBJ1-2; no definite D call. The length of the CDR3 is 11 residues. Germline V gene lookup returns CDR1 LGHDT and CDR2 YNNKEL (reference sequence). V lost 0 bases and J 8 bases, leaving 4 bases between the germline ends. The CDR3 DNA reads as TGTGCCAGCAGCCAAGACGGGGGCTACACCTTC. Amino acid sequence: CASSQDGGYTF.

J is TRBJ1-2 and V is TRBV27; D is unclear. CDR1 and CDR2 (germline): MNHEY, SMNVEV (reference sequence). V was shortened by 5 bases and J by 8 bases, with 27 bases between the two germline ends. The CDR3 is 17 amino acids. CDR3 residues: CASSRSRNGGGRPGYTF. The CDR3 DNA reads TGTGCCAGCAGTAGATCAAGGAACGGCGGCGGCCGTCCGGGCTACACCTTC.

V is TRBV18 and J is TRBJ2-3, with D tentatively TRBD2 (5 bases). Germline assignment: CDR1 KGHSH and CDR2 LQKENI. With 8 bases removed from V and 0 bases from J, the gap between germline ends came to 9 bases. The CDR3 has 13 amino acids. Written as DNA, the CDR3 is TGTGCCAGCAGTACTAGTAGCACAGATACGCAGTATTTT. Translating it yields CASSTSSTDTQYF.

This chain's CDR3 is CASNPAGFLRDTQYF. CDR3 in DNA: TGTGCCAGCAACCCCGCAGGGTTTCTAAGAGATACGCAGTATTTT. The chain carries TRBV2 and TRBJ2-3, with D perhaps TRBD1 (5 bases). Germline values: CDR1 SNHLY, CDR2 FYNNEI. The CDR3 has 15 amino acids. Trimming removed 7 bases from V and 5 bases from J, with 19 bases in between.

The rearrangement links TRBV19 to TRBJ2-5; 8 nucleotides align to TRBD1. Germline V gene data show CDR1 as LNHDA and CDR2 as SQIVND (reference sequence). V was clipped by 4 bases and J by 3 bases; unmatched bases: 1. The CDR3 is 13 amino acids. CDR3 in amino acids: CASSTTGEETQYF. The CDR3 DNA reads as TGTGCCAGTAGTACGACAGGGGAAGAGACCCAGTACTTC.

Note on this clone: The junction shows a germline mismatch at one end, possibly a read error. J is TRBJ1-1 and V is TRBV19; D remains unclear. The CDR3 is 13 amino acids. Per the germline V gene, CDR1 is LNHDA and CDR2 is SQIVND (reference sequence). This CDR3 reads CTSSIFGLDMAFF. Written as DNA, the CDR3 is TGTACCAGTAGTATATTCGGCCTCGACATGGCTTTCTTT.

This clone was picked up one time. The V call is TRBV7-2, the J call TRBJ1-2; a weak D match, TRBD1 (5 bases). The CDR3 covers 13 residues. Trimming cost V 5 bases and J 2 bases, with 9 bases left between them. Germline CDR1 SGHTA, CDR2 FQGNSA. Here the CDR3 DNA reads TGTGCCAGCAGCCCCCGGGGGAACTATGGCTACACCTTC. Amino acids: CASSPRGNYGYTF.

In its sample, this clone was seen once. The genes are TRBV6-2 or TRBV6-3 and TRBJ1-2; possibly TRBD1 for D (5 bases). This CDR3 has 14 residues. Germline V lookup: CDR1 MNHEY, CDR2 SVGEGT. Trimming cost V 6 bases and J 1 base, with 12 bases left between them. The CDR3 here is CASSLDRFNYGYTF. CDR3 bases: TGTGCCAGCAGCCTCGACAGATTTAACTATGGCTACACCTTC.

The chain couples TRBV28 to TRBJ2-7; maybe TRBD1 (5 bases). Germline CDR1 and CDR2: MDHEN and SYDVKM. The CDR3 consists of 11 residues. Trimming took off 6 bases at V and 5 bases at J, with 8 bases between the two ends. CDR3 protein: CASRQTDEQYF. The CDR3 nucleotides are TGTGCCAGCAGGCAGACAGACGAGCAGTACTTC. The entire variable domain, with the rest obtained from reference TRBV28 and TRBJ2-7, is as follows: DVKVTQSSRYLVKRTGEKVFLECVQDMDHENMFWYRQDPGLGLRLIYFSYDVKMKEKGDIPEGYSVSREKKERFSLILESASTNQTSMYLCASRQTDEQYFGPGTRLTVT.

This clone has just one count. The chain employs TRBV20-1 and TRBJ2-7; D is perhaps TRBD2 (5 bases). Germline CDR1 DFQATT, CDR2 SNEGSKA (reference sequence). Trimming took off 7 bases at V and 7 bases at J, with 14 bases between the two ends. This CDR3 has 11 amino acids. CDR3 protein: CSVRTGEEQYF. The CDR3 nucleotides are TGCAGTGTCCGGACCGGGGAGGAGCAGTACTTC.

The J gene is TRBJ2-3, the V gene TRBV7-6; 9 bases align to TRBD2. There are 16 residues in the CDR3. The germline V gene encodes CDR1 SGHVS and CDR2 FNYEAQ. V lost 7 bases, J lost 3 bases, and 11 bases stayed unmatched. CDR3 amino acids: CASTSYSGSGTDTQYF. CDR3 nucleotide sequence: TGTGCCAGCACCTCCTATAGCGGGAGTGGGACAGATACGCAGTATTTT.

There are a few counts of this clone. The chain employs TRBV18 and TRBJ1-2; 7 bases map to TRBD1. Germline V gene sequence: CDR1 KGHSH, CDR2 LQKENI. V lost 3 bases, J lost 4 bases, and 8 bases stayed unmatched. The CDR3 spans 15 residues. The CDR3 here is CASSPNRGVGYGYTF. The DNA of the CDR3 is TGTGCCAGCTCACCCAACAGGGGCGTCGGCTATGGCTACACCTTC.

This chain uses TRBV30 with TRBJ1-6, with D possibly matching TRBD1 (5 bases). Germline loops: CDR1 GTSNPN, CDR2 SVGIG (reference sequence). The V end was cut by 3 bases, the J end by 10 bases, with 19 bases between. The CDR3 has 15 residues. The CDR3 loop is CAWRVYLGAGSPLHF. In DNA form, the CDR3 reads TGTGCCTGGAGGGTGTACCTTGGGGCGGGGTCACCCCTCCACTTT.

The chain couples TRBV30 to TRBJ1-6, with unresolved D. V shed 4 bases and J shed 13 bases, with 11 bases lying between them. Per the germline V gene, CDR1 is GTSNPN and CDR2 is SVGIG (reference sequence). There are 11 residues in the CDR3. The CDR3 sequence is CAWNRETPLHF. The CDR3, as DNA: TGTGCCTGGAACCGGGAGACCCCCCTCCACTTT.

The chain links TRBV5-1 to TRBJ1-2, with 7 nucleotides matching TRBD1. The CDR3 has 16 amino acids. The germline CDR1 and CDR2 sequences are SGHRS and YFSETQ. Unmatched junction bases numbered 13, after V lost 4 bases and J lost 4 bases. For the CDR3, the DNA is TGCGCCAGCAGCACAATTACAGGGGCCAATTCCTATGGCTACACCTTC. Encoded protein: CASSTITGANSYGYTF.